Sequencing of this TCR beta chain was carried out in a study of T cell repertoires in cytomegalovirus infection. TCRdb analysed the reads with MiXCR anew, one entry per CDR3 protein. The sample holds some 940,000 distinct CDR3 sequences, roughly 31% seen once. This clonotype was counted between two and nine times. Its antigen remains unknown. CDR1 SGHTA and CDR2 FQGNSA come from the germline V gene. The CDR3 extends over 13 amino acids. The ends were cut back, 1 base at V and 8 bases at J, with 11 bases in the middle. The TCR sequence derives from a human donor in good health (CMV status not recorded). Some clones in this sample may be carry-over from other donors' samples. The specimen was cultured CD8+ T cells from PBMCs, collected from culture after CMV antigen stimulation. V gene TRBV7-2 combines with J gene TRBJ1-2; unclear D gene. CDR3: CASSLVFGEGYTF. The CDR3 DNA reads TGTGCCAGCAGCTTAGTATTTGGGGAGGGCTACACCTTC.